A selection of T cell receptor beta chains follows, all from one sample in a study of CD8 T cells in ankylosing spondylitis. TCRdb used MiXCR to reprocess the 5' RACE reads, holding one entry per CDR3 protein. In the table there are just under 350,000 distinct CDR3 sequences, roughly 14% of which are singletons. Sequenced input: blood, either unsorted or a sorted T cell fraction (not recorded which). The source is a male donor with ankylosing spondylitis or in good health (not recorded which). CDR3s include the opening cysteine and the closing phenylalanine or tryptophan. D genes are given only for firm matches. A row's size may be missing; if present it is once, few, many or a size class.

clone size	V gene	J gene	D gene	CDR3 protein	CDR3 DNA
few	TRBV19	TRBJ2-1	NA	CASSATGYGEQFF	TGTGCCAGTAGTGCTACAGGGTACGGTGAGCAGTTCTTC
few	TRBV7-8	TRBJ2-5	TRBD2	CASSSYSGGETQYF	TGTGCCAGCAGCTCCTACAGCGGGGGGGAAACCCAGTACTTC
NA	TRBV12-3/TRBV12-4	TRBJ2-1	NA	CASSPGLKNEQFF	TGTGCCAGCAGTCCGGGACTGAAGAATGAGCAGTTCTTC
few	TRBV10-3	TRBJ2-7	NA	CAISPTVDPLGQYF	TGTGCCATCAGCCCCACAGTCGACCCTTTGGGGCAGTACTTC
NA	TRBV3-1	TRBJ2-5	TRBD1	CASSLRGTEETQYF	TGTGCCAGCAGCCTTAGGGGGACAGAAGAGACCCAGTACTTC
few	TRBV7-2	TRBJ2-7	NA	CASSFRQGTYEQYF	TGTGCCAGCAGCTTTAGGCAGGGAACCTACGAGCAGTACTTC
few	TRBV4-2	TRBJ2-1	TRBD2	CASSQDLAGKHNEQFF	TGTGCCAGCAGCCAAGATCTAGCGGGGAAGCACAATGAGCAGTTCTTC
NA	TRBV10-3	TRBJ2-7	NA	CAISESGSYEQYF	TGTGCCATCAGTGAGTCGGGCTCCTACGAGCAGTACTTC
few	TRBV7-8	TRBJ2-4	NA	CASSRDGYIQYF	TGTGCCAGCAGCCGGGACGGGTACATTCAGTACTTC
NA	TRBV12-3/TRBV12-4	TRBJ2-5	NA	CASISGTGGTQYF	TGTGCCAGCATTTCCGGGACCGGAGGGACCCAGTACTTC
NA	TRBV4-2	TRBJ1-5	NA	CASSQGGFNQPQHF	TGTGCCAGCAGCCAAGGGGGTTTCAATCAGCCCCAGCATTTT
NA	TRBV19	TRBJ2-2	NA	CASSMREGGNTGELFF	TGTGCCAGTAGTATGAGGGAGGGGGGGAACACCGGGGAGCTGTTTTTT
NA	TRBV20-1	TRBJ2-1	TRBD2	CCARALGSGRVVEQFF	TGCTGTGCTAGAGCCTTGGGCAGCGGGAGAGTGGTTGAGCAGTTCTTC
few	TRBV20-1	TRBJ1-1	NA	CSAGENTEAFF	TGCAGTGCCGGAGAGAACACTGAAGCTTTCTTT
few	TRBV3-1	TRBJ2-3	NA	CASSQDQLGTGTDTQYF	TGTGCCAGCAGCCAAGATCAATTAGGTACAGGCACAGATACGCAGTATTTT
NA	TRBV5-1	TRBJ2-3	NA	CASSLVQSTDTQYF	TGTGCCAGCAGTTTAGTACAGTCCACAGATACGCAGTATTTT
few	TRBV5-1	TRBJ1-4	NA	CASSLSPRATNEKLFF	TGCGCCAGCAGCTTGTCACCGCGGGCGACTAATGAAAAACTGTTTTTT
few	TRBV6-1	TRBJ1-2	NA	CASSPRGGAWYGYTF	TGTGCCAGCAGTCCCCGGGGGGGGGCATGGTATGGCTACACCTTC
once	TRBV29-1	TRBJ2-6	TRBD2	CSVRGLAGTSGANVLTF	TGCAGCGTCAGAGGACTAGCGGGCACTTCTGGGGCCAACGTCCTGACTTTC
many	TRBV3-1	TRBJ1-1	NA	CASSPRPGRTEAFF	TGTGCCAGCAGCCCTCGGCCCGGGAGGACTGAAGCTTTCTTT
few	TRBV4-1	TRBJ2-7	TRBD2	CASSQGGLAGPKDEQYF	TGCGCCAGCAGCCAAGGGGGACTAGCGGGGCCTAAGGACGAGCAGTACTTC
few	TRBV29-1	TRBJ1-1	NA	CSAAVTLLNTEAFF	TGCAGCGCCGCGGTGACGCTCTTGAACACTGAAGCTTTCTTT
NA	TRBV5-1	TRBJ1-2	NA	CASSLDQGGYGYTF	TGCGCCAGCAGCTTGGATCAGGGCGGCTATGGCTACACCTTC
few	TRBV3-1	TRBJ2-7	NA	CASSQDPGGLYEQYF	TGTGCCAGCAGCCAAGATCCCGGGGGCCTCTACGAGCAGTACTTC
few	TRBV7-9	TRBJ2-1	NA	CASSLEKQFF	TGTGCCAGCAGCTTAGAGAAGCAGTTCTTC
NA	TRBV14	TRBJ2-5	NA	CASSQGILETQYF	TGTGCCAGCAGCCAAGGAATCTTGGAGACCCAGTACTTC
few	TRBV11-2	TRBJ2-7	TRBD2	CASSLPSGRPSPYEQYF	TGTGCCAGCAGCTTGCCTAGCGGGAGGCCTTCCCCCTACGAGCAGTACTTC
few	TRBV4-1	TRBJ2-3	NA	CASSLPRDTQYF	TGCGCCAGCAGCCTCCCTCGGGATACGCAGTATTTT
NA	TRBV5-1	TRBJ1-1	TRBD1	CASSLDSPLTGGFTEAFF	TGCGCCAGCAGCTTGGATTCCCCCTTAACAGGGGGCTTCACTGAAGCTTTCTTT
once	TRBV25-1	TRBJ2-3	NA	CASSLGGPPTDTQYF	TGTGCCAGCAGTCTCGGGGGCCCTCCCACAGATACGCAGTATTTT
NA	TRBV5-1	TRBJ1-4	NA	CASSLVPGINTLFF	TGCGCCAGCAGCTTGGTTCCGGGAATCAATACGCTGTTTTTT
few	TRBV14	TRBJ2-1	NA	CASAGYPRSYNEQFF	TGTGCGTCAGCGGGTTACCCACGCTCCTACAATGAGCAGTTCTTC
few	TRBV6-1	TRBJ1-2	NA	CASSTLGGVYGYTF	TGTGCCAGCAGTACCCTGGGGGGTGTCTATGGCTACACCTTC
many	TRBV12-3/TRBV12-4	TRBJ2-1	TRBD1	CASSLEGGWTGTEQFF	TGTGCCAGCAGTTTAGAGGGAGGTTGGACAGGGACTGAGCAGTTCTTC
few	TRBV7-9	TRBJ1-4	TRBD1	CASSLTGTGNEKLFF	TGTGCCAGCAGCTTGACGGGGACAGGAAATGAAAAACTGTTTTTT
many	TRBV5-1	TRBJ2-3	TRBD2	CASSLAGTSGGGYTQYF	TGCGCCAGCAGCTTGGCCGGAACTAGCGGGGGAGGGTATACGCAGTATTTT
NA	TRBV6-1	TRBJ2-3	NA	CASRASGGGDTQYF	TGTGCCAGCAGGGCTAGCGGAGGGGGGGATACGCAGTATTTT
many	TRBV28	TRBJ1-5	NA	CASKQGLEPQHF	TGTGCCAGCAAGCAGGGTTTGGAGCCCCAGCATTTT
many	TRBV3-1	TRBJ2-3	NA	CASSRRDQTDTQYF	TGTGCCAGCAGCCGCCGGGACCAAACAGATACGCAGTATTTT
NA	TRBV20-1	TRBJ1-5	NA	CSASVPGNQPQHF	TGCAGTGCTAGCGTCCCGGGAAATCAGCCCCAGCATTTT
NA	TRBV5-1	TRBJ2-1	NA	CASSFGTPNHNEQFF	TGCGCCAGCAGCTTCGGGACACCTAACCACAATGAGCAGTTCTTC
NA	TRBV11-2	TRBJ1-4	NA	CASTTLGGRADREKLFF	TGTGCCAGCACCACTCTGGGAGGGCGAGCGGATAGGGAAAAACTGTTTTTT
NA	TRBV20-1	TRBJ2-5	TRBD2	CSARERLAGGGMDF	TGCAGTGCTAGAGAGCGACTAGCGGGGGGGGGCATGGACTTC